The clone carrying this TCR beta chain was counted a few times. TCRdb ran MiXCR on the 5' RACE reads and lists one entry per CDR3 protein. The sample comprises some 330,000 distinct CDR3 sequences, around 9% of which are singletons, and about 8.1% rests with the top ten. Healthy Caucasians, and only they, were the donors. The data originate from a study of identical twins. This CDR3 has 21 amino acids. Germline values: CDR1 SGHNT, CDR2 YENEEA. V gave up 5 bases and J gave up 1 base; unmatched junction bases: 20. J is TRBJ2-3 and V is TRBV11-3; 11 nucleotides line up with TRBD2. This TCR derives from a woman between 45 and 60 years old in good health. The sample taken for sequencing was naive T cells sorted from blood. The DNA of the CDR3 is TGTGCCAGCAGCCCCTTCCAGGTCGGGACTAGCGGTAAAAGGGGCACAGATACGCAGTATTTT. Protein sequence: CASSPFQVGTSGKRGTDTQYF.